This paragraph reports one T cell receptor beta chain. CDR1 is SGHNT, CDR2 YYREEE, per germline (reference sequence). With V trimmed by 4 bases and J by 4 bases, 9 bases remained unmatched. The CDR3 length is 16 residues. The data were taken from a study of cytomegalovirus exposure and HLA in healthy donors. PCR was performed using 60 Vbeta and 13 Jbeta primers. Sequenced by immunoSEQ multiplex PCR; TCRdb stores in-frame clones only, minus some. The sample consists of roughly 90,000 clones, 60% to 85% of them appearing once. This receptor was taken from a woman aged 40 to 49 in good health and CMV-seropositive. Sequencing was performed on PBMCs. The chain employs TRBV5-4 and TRBJ1-4; 8 nucleotides match TRBD1. CDR3 coding DNA: TGTGCCAGCAGCCTTCGAACAGGGGGGAGTAATGAAAAACTGTTTTTT. It encodes CASSLRTGGSNEKLFF.